This T cell receptor (beta chain) was retrieved from a study of T cells in Graves' hyperthyroidism and ophthalmopathy. Fresh peripheral blood, 10 ml, was the source of the PBMCs. This clonotype was seen more than once but under ten times. It was RNA transcripts that yielded the amplified TCR beta CDR3 regions. HTBI primers were used for first-round RT-PCR of the TCR CDR3. MiXCR, applied by TCRdb to the multiplex PCR reads, yields one record per CDR3 protein. The sample holds hundreds of thousands of distinct CDR3 sequences, about 14% seen once. CDR3 length: 12 amino acids. Per germline, CDR1 MNHEY and CDR2 SVGEGT. Trimming removed 8 bases from V and 1 base from J, with 6 bases in between.

Sample: blood. The receptor was derived from a woman between 50 and 59 years old with Graves' ophthalmopathy. J is TRBJ2-4 and V is TRBV6-2 or TRBV6-3; D call uncertain. CDR3 DNA: TGTGCCAGCCGAAATGCCAAAAACATTCAGTACTTC. Translating it yields CASRNAKNIQYF.